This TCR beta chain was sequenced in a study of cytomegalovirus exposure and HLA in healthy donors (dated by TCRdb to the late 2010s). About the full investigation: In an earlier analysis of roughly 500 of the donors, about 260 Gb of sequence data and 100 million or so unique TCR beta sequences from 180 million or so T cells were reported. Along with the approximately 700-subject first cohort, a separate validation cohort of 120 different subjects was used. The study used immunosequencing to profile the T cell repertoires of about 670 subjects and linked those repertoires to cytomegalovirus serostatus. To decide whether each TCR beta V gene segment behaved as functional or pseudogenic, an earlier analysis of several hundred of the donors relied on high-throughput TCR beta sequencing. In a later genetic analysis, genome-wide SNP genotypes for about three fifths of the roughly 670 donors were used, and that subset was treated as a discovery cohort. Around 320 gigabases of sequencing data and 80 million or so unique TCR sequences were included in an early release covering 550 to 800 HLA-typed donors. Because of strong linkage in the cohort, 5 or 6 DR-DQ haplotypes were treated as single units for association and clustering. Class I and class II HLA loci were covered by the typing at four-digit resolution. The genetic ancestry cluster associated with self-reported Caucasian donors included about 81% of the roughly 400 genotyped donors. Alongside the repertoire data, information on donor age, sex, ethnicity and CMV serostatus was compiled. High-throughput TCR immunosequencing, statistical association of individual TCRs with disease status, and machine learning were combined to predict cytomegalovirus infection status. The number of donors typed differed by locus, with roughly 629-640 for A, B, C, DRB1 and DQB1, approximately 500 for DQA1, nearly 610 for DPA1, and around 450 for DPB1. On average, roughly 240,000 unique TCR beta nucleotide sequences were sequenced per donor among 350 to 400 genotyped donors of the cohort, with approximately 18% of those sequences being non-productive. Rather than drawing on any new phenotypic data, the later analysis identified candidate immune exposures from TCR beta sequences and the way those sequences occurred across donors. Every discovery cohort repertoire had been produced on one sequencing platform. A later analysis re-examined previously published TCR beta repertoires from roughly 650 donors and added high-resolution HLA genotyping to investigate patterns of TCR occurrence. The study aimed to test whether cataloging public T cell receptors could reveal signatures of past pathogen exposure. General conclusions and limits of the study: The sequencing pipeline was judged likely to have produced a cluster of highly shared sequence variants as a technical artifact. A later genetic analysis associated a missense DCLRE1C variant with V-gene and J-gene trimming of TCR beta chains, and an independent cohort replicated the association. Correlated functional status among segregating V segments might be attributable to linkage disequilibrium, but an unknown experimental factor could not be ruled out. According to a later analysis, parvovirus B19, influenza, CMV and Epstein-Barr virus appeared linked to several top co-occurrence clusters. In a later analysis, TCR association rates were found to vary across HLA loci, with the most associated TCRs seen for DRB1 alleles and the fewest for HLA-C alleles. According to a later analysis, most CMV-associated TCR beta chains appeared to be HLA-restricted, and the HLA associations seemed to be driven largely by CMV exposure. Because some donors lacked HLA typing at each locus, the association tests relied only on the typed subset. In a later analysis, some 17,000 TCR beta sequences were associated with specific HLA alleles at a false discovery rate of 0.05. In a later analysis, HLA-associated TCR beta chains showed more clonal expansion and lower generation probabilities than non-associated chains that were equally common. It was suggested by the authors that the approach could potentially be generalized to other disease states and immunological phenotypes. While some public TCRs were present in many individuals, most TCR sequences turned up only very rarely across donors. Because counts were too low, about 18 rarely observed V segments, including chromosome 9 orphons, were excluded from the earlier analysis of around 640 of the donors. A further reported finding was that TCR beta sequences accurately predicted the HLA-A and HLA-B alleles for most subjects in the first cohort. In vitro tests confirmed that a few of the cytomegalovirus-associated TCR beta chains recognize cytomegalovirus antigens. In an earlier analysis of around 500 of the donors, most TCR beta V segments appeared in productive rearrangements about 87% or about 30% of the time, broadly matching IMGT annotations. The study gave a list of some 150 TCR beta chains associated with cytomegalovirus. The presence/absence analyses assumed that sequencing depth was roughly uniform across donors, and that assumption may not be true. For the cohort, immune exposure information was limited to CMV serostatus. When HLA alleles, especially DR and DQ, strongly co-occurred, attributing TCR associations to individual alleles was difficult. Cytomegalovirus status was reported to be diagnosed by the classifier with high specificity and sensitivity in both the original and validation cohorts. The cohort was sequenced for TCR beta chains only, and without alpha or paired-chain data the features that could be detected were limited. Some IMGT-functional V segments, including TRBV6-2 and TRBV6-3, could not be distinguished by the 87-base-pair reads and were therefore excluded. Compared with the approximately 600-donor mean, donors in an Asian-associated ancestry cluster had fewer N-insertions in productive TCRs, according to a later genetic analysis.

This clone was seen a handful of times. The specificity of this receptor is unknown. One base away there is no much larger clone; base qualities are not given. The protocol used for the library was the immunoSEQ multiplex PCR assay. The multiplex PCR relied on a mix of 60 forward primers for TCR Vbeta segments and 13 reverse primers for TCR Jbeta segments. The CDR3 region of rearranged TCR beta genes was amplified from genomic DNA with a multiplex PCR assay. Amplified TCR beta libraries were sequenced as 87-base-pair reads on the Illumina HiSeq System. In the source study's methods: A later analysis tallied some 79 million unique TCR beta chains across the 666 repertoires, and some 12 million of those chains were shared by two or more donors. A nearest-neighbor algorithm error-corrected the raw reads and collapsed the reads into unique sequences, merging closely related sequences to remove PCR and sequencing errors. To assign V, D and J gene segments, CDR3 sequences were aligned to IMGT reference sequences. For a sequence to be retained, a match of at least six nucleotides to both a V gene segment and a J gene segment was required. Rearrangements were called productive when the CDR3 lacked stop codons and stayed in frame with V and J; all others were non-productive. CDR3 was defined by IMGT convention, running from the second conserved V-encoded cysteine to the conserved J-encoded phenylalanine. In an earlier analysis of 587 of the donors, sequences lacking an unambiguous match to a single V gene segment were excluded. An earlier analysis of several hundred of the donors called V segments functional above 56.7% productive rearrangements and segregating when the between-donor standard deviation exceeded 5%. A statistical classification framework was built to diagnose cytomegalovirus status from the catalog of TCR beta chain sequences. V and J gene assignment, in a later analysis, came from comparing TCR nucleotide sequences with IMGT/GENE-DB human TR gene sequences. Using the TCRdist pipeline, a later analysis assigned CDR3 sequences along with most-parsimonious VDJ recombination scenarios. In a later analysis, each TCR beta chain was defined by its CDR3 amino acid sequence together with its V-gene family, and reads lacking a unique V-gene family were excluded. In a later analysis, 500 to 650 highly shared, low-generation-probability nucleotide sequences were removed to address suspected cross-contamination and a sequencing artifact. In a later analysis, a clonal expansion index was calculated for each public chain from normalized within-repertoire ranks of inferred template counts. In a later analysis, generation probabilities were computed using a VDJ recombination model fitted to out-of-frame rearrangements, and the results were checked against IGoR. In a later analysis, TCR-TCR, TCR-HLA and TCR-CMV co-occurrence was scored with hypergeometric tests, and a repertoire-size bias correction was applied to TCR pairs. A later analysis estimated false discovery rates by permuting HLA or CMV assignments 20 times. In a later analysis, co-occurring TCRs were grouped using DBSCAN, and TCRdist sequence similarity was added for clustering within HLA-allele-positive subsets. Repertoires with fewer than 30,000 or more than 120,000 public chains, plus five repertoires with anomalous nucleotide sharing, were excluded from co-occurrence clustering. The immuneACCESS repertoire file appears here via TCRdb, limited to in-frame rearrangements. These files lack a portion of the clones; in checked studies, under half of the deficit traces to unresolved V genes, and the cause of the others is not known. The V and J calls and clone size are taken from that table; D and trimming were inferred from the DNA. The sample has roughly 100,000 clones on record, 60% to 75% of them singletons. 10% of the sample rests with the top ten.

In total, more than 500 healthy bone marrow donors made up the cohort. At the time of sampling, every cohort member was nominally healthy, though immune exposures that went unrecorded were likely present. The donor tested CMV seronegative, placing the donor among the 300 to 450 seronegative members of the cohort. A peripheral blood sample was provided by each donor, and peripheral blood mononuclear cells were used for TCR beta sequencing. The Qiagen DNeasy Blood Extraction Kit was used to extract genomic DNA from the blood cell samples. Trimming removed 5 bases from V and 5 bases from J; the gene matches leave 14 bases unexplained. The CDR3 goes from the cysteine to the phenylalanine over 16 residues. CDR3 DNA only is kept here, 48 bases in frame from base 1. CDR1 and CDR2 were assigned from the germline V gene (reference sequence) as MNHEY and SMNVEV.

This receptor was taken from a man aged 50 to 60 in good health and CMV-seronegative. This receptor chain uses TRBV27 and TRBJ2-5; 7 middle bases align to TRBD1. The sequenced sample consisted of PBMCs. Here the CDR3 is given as CASSPRQGLSSETQYF. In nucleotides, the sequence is TGTGCCAGCAGTCCCCGACAGGGATTGAGCTCGGAGACCCAGTACTTC.